These 23 T cell receptor beta chains were all obtained from the same sample, sequenced in a study of early T cells in non-severe SARS-CoV-2 infection. MiXCR, applied by TCRdb to the 5' RACE reads, yields one record per CDR3 protein. The sample has some 62,000 distinct CDR3 sequences, more than 9% seen once. Sample: whole blood. The source is an adult who was a healthcare worker with PCR-confirmed SARS-CoV-2 infection or an uninfected control (not recorded which).

The chain carries TRBV10-3 and TRBJ1-5, with no clear D. In germline, CDR1 is ENHRY, CDR2 SYGVKD. This CDR3 contains 15 residues. Trimming took off 2 bases at V and 2 bases at J, with 10 bases between the two ends. In DNA form, the CDR3 reads TGTGCCATCAGTGAGCGGGCTATGGGCAATCAGCCCCAGCATTTT. Protein sequence: CAISERAMGNQPQHF.

CDR3 protein: CASSPSTGAYEQYV. As DNA, the CDR3 is TGTGCCAGTAGCCCGTCGACAGGGGCCTACGAGCAGTACGTC. V is TRBV19 and J is TRBJ2-7; 8 bases line up with TRBD1. This CDR3 is 14 amino acids long. Germline assignment: CDR1 LNHDA and CDR2 SQIVND (reference sequence). Germline trimming cut 6 bases from V and 2 bases from J; bases unmatched to any gene: 6.

DNA of the CDR3: TGTGCCAGCAGTGACACGCCCCAGCATTTT. Translation gives CASSDTPQHF. The chain has TRBV6-1 and TRBJ1-5, with no clear D. The V end was cut by 3 bases, the J end by 9 bases, with 3 bases between. The CDR3 is made up of 10 amino acids. Germline V gene lookup returns CDR1 MNHNS and CDR2 SASEGT.

This clonotype has just a few counts. The chain links TRBV6-1 to TRBJ2-4, with TRBD1 identical over 9 bases. V was clipped by 7 bases and J by 4 bases; unmatched bases: 11. The V gene's germline CDR1 is MNHNS and CDR2 SASEGT. The CDR3 is 16 residues long. CDR3 nucleotides: TGTGCCAGCATCAAATCCGGGACAGGGAAGAAAAACATTCAGTACTTC. Amino acid sequence: CASIKSGTGKKNIQYF.

The chain has TRBV5-5 and TRBJ2-5; TRBD1 might be the D (6 bases). The germline V and J ends were trimmed by 1 base and 5 bases, with 9 bases remaining between them. Germline V gene lookup returns CDR1 SGHKS and CDR2 YYEKEE (reference sequence). This CDR3 comprises 13 residues. The CDR3 protein is CASSLNRAETQYF. The CDR3 region has the DNA TGTGCCAGCAGCTTGAACAGGGCGGAGACCCAGTACTTC. Drawing the rest from reference TRBV5-5 and TRBJ2-5, the complete variable domain is DAGVTQSPTHLIKTRGQQVTLRCSPISGHKSVSWYQQVLGQGPQFIFQYYEKEERGRGNFPDRFSARQFPNYSSELNVNALLLGDSALYLCASSLNRAETQYFGPGTRLLVL.

The table lists this clonotype with a count of one. The gene calls are TRBV7-2 and TRBJ2-5, with unresolved D. Germline V gene lookup returns CDR1 SGHTA and CDR2 FQGNSA. The CDR3 spans 13 residues. The V end was cut by 8 bases, the J end by 1 base, with 11 bases between. The CDR3 loop reads CASLHSVQETQYF. The CDR3, as DNA: TGTGCCAGCTTACACAGCGTCCAAGAGACCCAGTACTTC.

This clonotype occurred a few times. The rearrangement links TRBV7-3 to TRBJ2-1, with D possibly matching TRBD2 (6 bases). Germline CDR1 and CDR2: SGHTA and FQGTGA. V lost 6 bases to trimming and J lost 5 bases, with 17 bases between them. The CDR3 runs to 15 residues. This CDR3 is CASSYGGTRNNEQFF. Here the CDR3 DNA reads TGTGCCAGCAGTTACGGCGGGACCCGGAACAATGAGCAGTTCTTC.

This clonotype was found a few times. J is TRBJ1-3 and V is TRBV15; D unresolved. Germline V lookup: CDR1 LNHNV, CDR2 YYDKDF (reference sequence). The V end was cut by 0 bases, the J end by 1 base, with 7 bases between. The CDR3 length is 15 residues. The CDR3 is CATSREGFSGNTIYF. In nucleotides, the CDR3 is TGTGCCACCAGCAGAGAGGGGTTTTCTGGAAACACCATATATTTT.

This clonotype was detected only a few times. The chain joins TRBV9 to TRBJ2-7; no clear D. The germline gives CDR1 SGDLS, CDR2 YYNGEE. V was clipped by 3 bases and J by 5 bases, with 18 bases between them. CDR3 length: 15 residues. For the CDR3, the DNA is TGTGCCAGCAGCGCCCGTCTTTCCCAATCCCACGAGCAGTACGTC. Encoded protein: CASSARLSQSHEQYV.

Many counts were recorded for this clonotype. The rearrangement links TRBV6-1 to TRBJ2-1; no clear D. This CDR3 has 14 residues. Germline V lookup: CDR1 MNHNS, CDR2 SASEGT. With 4 bases removed from V and 3 bases from J, the gap between germline ends came to 10 bases. CDR3 bases: TGTGCCAGCAGTGCGGAGACTTACTACAATGAGCAGTTCTTC. Its protein is CASSAETYYNEQFF.

This clonotype was observed a few times. The CDR3 bases are TGCAGCGTTGTAGGGGGAGATGGAAACACCATATATTTT. Amino acid sequence: CSVVGGDGNTIYF. The rearrangement links TRBV29-1 to TRBJ1-3; the D gene is possibly TRBD1 (6 bases). CDR3 length: 13 residues. V gave up 4 bases and J gave up 3 bases, with 10 bases separating them. Germline V CDR1 and CDR2: SQVTM, ANQGSEA.

This clonotype came up many times. The chain employs TRBV12-3 or TRBV12-4 and TRBJ2-3; maybe TRBD2 (5 bases). This CDR3 has 15 residues. V was shortened by 2 bases and J by 6 bases, with 15 bases between the two germline ends. The CDR3 spells CASSLSSNTRDTQYF. The CDR3 region has the DNA TGTGCCAGCAGTTTATCTAGCAACACACGTGATACGCAGTATTTT.

In its sample, this clonotype was seen a few times. V usage is TRBV7-8 and J usage is TRBJ1-1; TRBD1 aligns across 9 bases. The CDR3 length is 16 residues. In germline, CDR1 is SGHVS, CDR2 FQNEAQ. The junction had 3 bases not matched to a gene; V was cut back by 1 base and J by 0 bases. The CDR3 DNA follows: TGTGCCAGCAGCTTAGGGGGACAGGGAGTGAACACTGAAGCTTTCTTT. Translated: CASSLGGQGVNTEAFF.

This clonotype has just a few counts. The chain joins TRBV3-1 to TRBJ2-2; the D gene is possibly TRBD1 (6 bases). Germline CDR1 is LGHDT and CDR2 is YNNKEL (reference sequence). There are 15 residues in the CDR3. Trimming removed 4 bases at V and 4 bases at J, with 13 bases between. The chain's CDR3 is CASSRMGQVTGELFF. The CDR3 DNA sequence: TGTGCCAGCAGCCGAATGGGACAAGTCACCGGGGAGCTGTTTTTT.

J is TRBJ2-5 and V is TRBV5-8; a weak D match, TRBD2 (5 bases). This CDR3 is 16 amino acids long. Trimming took off 1 base at V and 5 bases at J, with 18 bases between the two ends. Germline V lookup: CDR1 SGHTS, CDR2 YDEGEE. The CDR3 region has the DNA TGTGCCAGCAGCTTGAGGATATCTCCCAGAGGGGAGACCCAGTACTTC. Translated: CASSLRISPRGETQYF. Supplemented by reference TRBV5-8 and TRBJ2-5, the full variable domain reads EAGVTQSPTHLIKTRGQQATLRCSPISGHTSVYWYQQALGLGLQFLLWYDEGEERNRGNFPPRFSGRQFPNYSSELNVNALELEDSALYLCASSLRISPRGETQYFGPGTRLLVL.

This clonotype was picked up a small number of times. The chain recombines TRBV29-1 with TRBJ2-1, with 13 bases matching TRBD2. V trimming: 5 bases; J trimming: 9 bases; junction bases outside the gene matches: 10. The germline gives CDR1 SQVTM, CDR2 ANQGSEA. This CDR3 contains 15 residues. CDR3 DNA: TGCAGCGTTACCACCGGGACTAGCGGGGTGGGTGAGCAGTTCTTC. This translates into CSVTTGTSGVGEQFF.

This clonotype occurred many times. The rearrangement links TRBV3-1 to TRBJ2-3; tentative D call: TRBD1 (5 bases). V was trimmed by 5 bases and J by 4 bases, leaving 7 bases between them. CDR3 length: 12 residues. Germline V CDR1 and CDR2: LGHDT, YNNKEL (reference sequence). The CDR3 nucleotides read TGTGCCAGCAGCTGGGGCCCAGATACGCAGTATTTT. It codes for CASSWGPDTQYF.

This clonotype was counted a few times. The chain links TRBV20-1 to TRBJ1-4; weak D call: TRBD1 (6 bases). The CDR3 sequence is 15 residues long. V lost 2 bases to trimming and J lost 8 bases, with 18 bases between them. The germline CDR1 and CDR2 sequences are DFQATT and SNEGSKA (reference sequence). The CDR3 DNA sequence: TGCAGTGCTAGACCTTCCGACCGGGGGGGCGAAAAACTGTTTTTT. The encoded protein is CSARPSDRGGEKLFF.

This clonotype was seen more than once but under ten times. The chain couples TRBV20-1 to TRBJ1-2; 7 bases are a match to TRBD1. The germline CDR1 and CDR2 sequences are DFQATT and SNEGSKA (reference sequence). The length of the CDR3 is 15 residues. Trimming at V came to 3 bases and at J to 4 bases, leaving 11 bases not matched to a gene. CDR3 region: CSASPSQTGIYGYTF. DNA of the CDR3: TGCAGTGCTAGCCCATCACAGACAGGGATCTATGGCTACACCTTC.

This clonotype was detected only a few times. The CDR3 spells CASGATGVPTDTQYF. The CDR3 DNA sequence: TGTGCTAGTGGAGCGACAGGGGTCCCCACAGATACGCAGTATTTT. V is TRBV12-5 and J is TRBJ2-3; 8 positions agree with TRBD1. The V segment lost 6 bases and the J segment 2 bases; nucleotides outside the gene matches: 7. The germline V gene encodes CDR1 LGHNT and CDR2 FRNRAP. CDR3 size: 15 residues.

This clonotype has at least ten counts. The chain combines TRBV6-1 with TRBJ1-5; D not resolved. The CDR3 totals 14 residues. V gave up 6 bases and J gave up 2 bases, with 11 bases separating them. Per the germline V gene, CDR1 is MNHNS and CDR2 is SASEGT. The DNA of the CDR3 is TGTGCCAGCAGAGATTATACAGGCAATCAGCCCCAGCATTTT. This sequence encodes CASRDYTGNQPQHF.

This clonotype was counted ten times or more. The rearrangement joins TRBV12-3 or TRBV12-4 to TRBJ1-5, with D maybe TRBD1 (6 bases). The CDR3 runs 15 residues. Trimming took 4 bases from V and 1 from J, leaving 11 bases between them. CDR3 residues: CASSSGGSSNQPQHF. As DNA, the CDR3 is TGTGCCAGCAGTTCCGGGGGCAGCAGCAATCAGCCCCAGCATTTT.

This clonotype came up many times. This chain joins TRBV7-6 and TRBJ2-5; the D is unclear. The CDR3 contains 16 residues. CDR1 and CDR2 (germline): SGHVS, FNYEAQ. The V end was cut by 0 bases, the J end by 1 base, with 12 bases between. CDR3 residues: CASSLAPWGSQETQYF. CDR3 in DNA: TGTGCCAGCAGCTTAGCGCCGTGGGGTTCCCAAGAGACCCAGTACTTC.